The 31 T cell receptor beta chains listed next were all sequenced from one sample in a study of Graves' ophthalmopathy and Graves' hyperthyroidism. Amplification of TCR beta CDR3 regions used RNA transcripts. HTBI primers served in a first-round RT-PCR, which a second-round multiplex PCR followed. From the multiplex PCR reads, TCRdb called clonotypes with MiXCR, one entry per CDR3 protein. This repertoire shows 300,000 to 400,000 distinct CDR3 sequences, roughly 17% found once; its top ten account for roughly an eighth. Material: peripheral blood. All receptors derive from an adult man with Graves' ophthalmopathy.

The sample holds many counts of this clonotype. This CDR3 is CASSSVGGQYEQYF. The CDR3 coding sequence is TGTGCCAGCAGTTCGGTGGGGGGACAGTACGAGCAGTACTTC. This chain connects TRBV28 to TRBJ2-7, with a possible D match to TRBD1 (7 bases). Trimming shortened V by 4 bases and J by 4 bases, and 14 bases separated the two germline ends. Looked up from germline, CDR1 is MDHEN and CDR2 is SYDVKM. This CDR3 is built from 14 residues.

The V gene is TRBV29-1, the J gene TRBJ2-7; D is ambiguous. The CDR3 contains 11 residues. Germline CDR1 reads SQVTM; CDR2 reads ANQGSEA. Trimming stripped 5 bases from V and 4 bases from J, with 9 bases between. The DNA of the CDR3 is TGCAGCGTTCTTTTAGAATACGAGCAGTACTTC. Its protein is CSVLLEYEQYF.

The chain's CDR3 is CASTFRGGNSPLHF. CDR3 coding DNA: TGTGCCAGCACCTTCAGGGGGGGAAATTCACCCCTCCACTTT. The chain carries TRBV11-2 and TRBJ1-6; 7 nucleotides match TRBD1. Germline lookup yields CDR1 SGHAT and CDR2 FQNNGV. The CDR3 sequence is 14 residues long. Trimming removed 7 bases from V and 7 bases from J; junction bases left unmatched: 7.

There are many counts of this clonotype. The J gene is TRBJ2-1, the V gene TRBV6-1; 8 bases align to TRBD2. The length of the CDR3 is 17 residues. J lost 5 bases, V lost 0 bases, and 9 bases had no gene match. The V gene's germline CDR1 is MNHNS and CDR2 SASEGT. CDR3 loop: CASSEASLLAGNNEQFF. The CDR3 DNA is TGTGCCAGCAGTGAAGCGAGTCTTCTAGCGGGTAACAATGAGCAGTTCTTC.

The sample holds many counts of this clonotype. This chain uses TRBV19 with TRBJ1-5; TRBD1 is a possible D gene (5 bases). The ends were cut back, 6 bases at V and 4 bases at J, with 16 bases in the middle. The CDR3 runs 15 residues. CDR1 is LNHDA and CDR2 is SQIVND in the germline V gene (reference sequence). This chain's CDR3 is CASSPRVAMNQPQHF. The CDR3 DNA is TGTGCCAGTAGCCCCAGGGTAGCGATGAATCAGCCCCAGCATTTT.

This clonotype was seen more than once but under ten times. The rearrangement uses TRBV15 and TRBJ2-2; TRBD2 matches at 7 bases. CDR1 and CDR2 (germline): LNHNV, YYDKDF (reference sequence). The CDR3 consists of 17 residues. J gave up 3 bases and V 0 bases, and 7 bases lay outside the gene matches. The CDR3 reads CATSRDVAGDHTGELFF. CDR3 in DNA: TGTGCCACCAGCAGAGATGTGGCGGGAGATCACACCGGGGAGCTGTTTTTT.

Ten or more counts support this clonotype. The chain employs TRBV12-3 or TRBV12-4 and TRBJ2-7; D possibly corresponds to TRBD1 (6 bases). CDR3 length: 13 amino acids. The ends were cut back, 4 bases at V and 0 bases at J, with 7 bases in the middle. The CDR3 region is CASSWGRSYEQYF. The CDR3, as DNA: TGTGCCAGCAGTTGGGGGCGCTCCTACGAGCAGTACTTC.

At least ten counts were recorded for this clonotype. The chain combines TRBV4-2 with TRBJ1-2, with 8 bases that match TRBD1. J lost 4 bases, V lost 3 bases, and 4 bases had no gene match. The germline V gene encodes CDR1 LGHNA and CDR2 YNFKEQ. CDR3 length: 14 amino acids. The CDR3 bases are TGTGCCAGCAGCCACCCGGGACAGGCCTATGGCTACACCTTC. It translates to CASSHPGQAYGYTF.

This clonotype was detected a few times. V and J are TRBV5-1 and TRBJ2-7; D possibly corresponds to TRBD2 (5 bases). Trimming shortened V by 4 bases and J by 3 bases, and 17 bases separated the two germline ends. Germline V gene lookup returns CDR1 SGHRS and CDR2 YFSETQ. The CDR3 length is 15 residues. DNA of the CDR3: TGCGCCAGCAGCCCTCTCCCGGGGATAGACTACGAGCAGTACTTC. Amino acids: CASSPLPGIDYEQYF.

Ten or more counts support this clonotype. The J gene is TRBJ1-2, the V gene TRBV4-1; D gene unclear. Trimming left V 0 bases short and J 5 bases short, with 13 bases between. CDR1 is MGHRA, CDR2 YSYEKL, per germline. This CDR3 spans 15 amino acids. DNA of the CDR3: TGCGCCAGCAGCCAAGATAACCCATACCCTTATGGCTACACCTTC. It codes for CASSQDNPYPYGYTF.

Ten or more counts support this clonotype. A junction boundary mismatches the germline segment, possibly from a read error. V usage is TRBV6-5 and J usage is TRBJ1-5; D call uncertain. The CDR3 runs 15 residues. CDR1 and CDR2 (germline): MNHEY, SVGAGI. This CDR3 is CASSDSRYSNQPQHF. CDR3 in DNA: TGTGCCAGCAGTGACTCCCGTTATAGCAATCAGCCCCAGCATTTT.

This clonotype was counted many times. The V and J genes are TRBV20-1 and TRBJ1-1; 8 nucleotides line up with TRBD1. V dropped 3 bases and J dropped 7; count of bases not matched to a gene: 7. The germline V gene has CDR1 DFQATT and CDR2 SNEGSKA (reference sequence). CDR3 length: 13 amino acids. CDR3 sequence: CSASGRGLDEAFF. CDR3 bases: TGCAGTGCTAGTGGCAGGGGGCTTGATGAAGCTTTCTTT.

The chain links TRBV5-1 to TRBJ2-1; 11 positions agree with TRBD2. Germline CDR1 SGHRS, CDR2 YFSETQ. CDR3 length: 14 residues. Trimming removed 6 bases from V and 9 bases from J; junction bases left unmatched: 8. The CDR3, as DNA: TGCGCCAGCATCCCGGGACTAGCGGTTTCTGAGCAGTTCTTC. It encodes CASIPGLAVSEQFF.

This clonotype showed up many times. An end of the junction does not agree with germline; a read error may underlie this. The chain links TRBV6-1 to TRBJ1-2; no firm D call. The CDR3 runs 11 residues. Germline-derived CDR1 and CDR2 are MNHNS and SASEGT. The CDR3: CASSEALRHIF. The CDR3 DNA is TGTGCCAGCAGCGAGGCCTTGAGGCACATCTTC.

This clonotype was counted ten times or more. The chain combines TRBV10-3 with TRBJ2-7, with TRBD2 matching 11 bases. Germline V gene sequence: CDR1 ENHRY, CDR2 SYGVKD. With V trimmed by 2 bases and J by 2 bases, 5 bases remained unmatched. The length of the CDR3 is 16 residues. The CDR3 DNA is TGTGCCATCAGTGAGGGTCTAGCGGGAGGCCCCTACGAGCAGTACTTC. Protein sequence: CAISEGLAGGPYEQYF.

The chain combines TRBV20-1 with TRBJ2-2; 11 bases match TRBD1. This CDR3 contains 15 residues. Germline V gene lookup returns CDR1 DFQATT and CDR2 SNEGSKA (reference sequence). The J segment lost 5 bases and the V segment lost 3 bases, leaving 5 bases of the junction unmatched. The CDR3 region has the DNA TGCAGTGCTAGCGGACAGGGGGCGCAGACCGGGGAGCTGTTTTTT. Translating gives CSASGQGAQTGELFF.

V and J are TRBV3-1 and TRBJ2-7; D is possibly TRBD1 (5 bases). V shed 2 bases and J shed 6 bases, with 14 bases lying between them. The V gene's germline CDR1 is LGHDT and CDR2 YNNKEL (reference sequence). The CDR3 consists of 14 residues. Here the CDR3 reads CASSQNQDGAEQYF. The CDR3, as DNA: TGTGCCAGCAGCCAAAATCAAGATGGGGCCGAGCAGTACTTC.

At least ten counts were recorded for this clonotype. The J gene is TRBJ2-2, the V gene TRBV12-3 or TRBV12-4; 10 bases map to TRBD1. Trimming cost V 6 bases and J 7 bases; bases outside gene matches: 5. The CDR3 totals 14 residues. CDR3 in amino acids: CASRLTGGHGELFF. In nucleotides, the CDR3 is TGTGCCAGCAGGCTGACAGGGGGCCACGGGGAGCTGTTTTTT.

This clonotype was seen only a few times. V usage is TRBV6-1 and J usage is TRBJ1-2; tentatively, D is TRBD1 (6 bases). The length of the CDR3 is 15 residues. Germline loops: CDR1 MNHNS, CDR2 SASEGT. The V and J ends lost 2 bases and 6 bases respectively, with 16 bases between them. The CDR3, as DNA: TGTGCCAGCAGTGAATCCTGGCAGGGGATCGATGGCTACACCTTC. Translating it yields CASSESWQGIDGYTF.

The sample holds many counts of this clonotype. The chain links TRBV19 to TRBJ1-5; perhaps TRBD1 as D (5 bases). The V gene lost 8 bases and the J gene lost 0 bases, with 11 bases spanning the gap. Germline loops: CDR1 LNHDA, CDR2 SQIVND (reference sequence). The CDR3 contains 14 residues. CDR3 region: CASAPGHSNQPQHF. Written as DNA, the CDR3 is TGTGCCAGTGCTCCAGGGCATAGCAATCAGCCCCAGCATTTT.

This clonotype was picked up many times. J is TRBJ2-7 and V is TRBV6-5; D remains ambiguous. Germline V CDR1 and CDR2: MNHEY, SVGAGI. The CDR3 sequence is 10 residues long. V shed 8 bases and J shed 3 bases, with 5 bases lying between them. The chain's CDR3 is CASGLYEQYF. The CDR3 DNA is TGTGCCAGCGGTCTCTACGAGCAGTACTTC.

Many counts were recorded for this clonotype. DNA for the CDR3: TGTGCCAGTAGTACTGGGACAGTGAGAAATCAGCCCCAGCATTTT. It specifies CASSTGTVRNQPQHF. J is TRBJ1-5 and V is TRBV19; 7 bases are shared with TRBD1. The length of the CDR3 is 15 residues. Germline V gene sequence: CDR1 LNHDA, CDR2 SQIVND (reference sequence). Germline trimming cut 4 bases from V and 4 bases from J; bases unmatched to any gene: 7. Full variable domain (remainder filled in from reference TRBV19 and TRBJ1-5): DGGITQSPKYLFRKEGQNVTLSCEQNLNHDAMYWYRQDPGQGLRLIYYSQIVNDFQKGDIAEGYSVSREKKESFPLTVTSAQKNPTAFYLCASSTGTVRNQPQHFGDGTRLSIL.

At least ten counts were recorded for this clonotype. The chain has TRBV5-1 and TRBJ2-5; D possibly matches TRBD1 or TRBD2 (5 bases each). The V end lost 3 bases, the J end lost 5 bases, and 14 bases lay between the germline ends. The CDR3 sequence is 14 residues long. Per germline, CDR1 SGHRS and CDR2 YFSETQ. Here the CDR3 DNA reads TGCGCCAGCAGCTCAGGGAGTTTCGAGGAGACCCAGTACTTC. Its translation is CASSSGSFEETQYF.

This clonotype was found many times. The chain carries TRBV10-3 and TRBJ2-5; TRBD1 is a possible D gene (6 bases). Germline V gene lookup returns CDR1 ENHRY and CDR2 SYGVKD. This CDR3 has 13 amino acids. The V and J ends lost 8 bases and 3 bases respectively, with 13 bases between them. CDR3 in DNA: TGTGCCATCCAGGGGTGGGCAGAAGAGACCCAGTACTTC. This gives the protein CAIQGWAEETQYF.

This clonotype was detected a few times. The chain joins TRBV4-3 to TRBJ1-2, with D perhaps matching TRBD1 (6 bases). CDR3 length equals 15 residues. V was cut by 1 base and J by 4 bases, with 13 bases left in between. Germline assignment: CDR1 LGHNA and CDR2 YSLEER. The CDR3 sequence: CASSQVWQGPYGYTF. In DNA, the CDR3 is TGCGCCAGCAGCCAAGTGTGGCAGGGGCCCTATGGCTACACCTTC.

In this sample, this clonotype turned up many times. The gene calls are TRBV12-3 or TRBV12-4 and TRBJ2-7; TRBD1 aligns across 9 bases. V shed 4 bases, J shed 4 bases, and the junction held 14 bases outside the gene matches. CDR3 size: 17 residues. CDR3 sequence: CASSSRSGTGLLYEQYF. The DNA of the CDR3 is TGTGCCAGCAGTTCACGATCCGGGACAGGGCTCCTATACGAGCAGTACTTC.

This clonotype was observed many times. The rearrangement joins TRBV27 to TRBJ1-2, with D uncertain. From germline, CDR1 is MNHEY and CDR2 SMNVEV (reference sequence). The length of the CDR3 is 14 residues. V shed 5 bases and J shed 2 bases, with 12 bases lying between them. CDR3 DNA sequence: TGTGCCAGCAGTCCTTGGAGGTCAAACTATGGCTACACCTTC. Its translation: CASSPWRSNYGYTF.

This clonotype was detected ten times or more. This chain uses TRBV20-1 with TRBJ1-2; tentatively, D is TRBD1 (6 bases). This CDR3 is built from 14 residues. Germline CDR1 is DFQATT and CDR2 is SNEGSKA (reference sequence). Trimming left V 5 bases short and J 3 bases short, with 16 bases between. The CDR3 nucleotides read TGCAGTGCTCCGACAGGAGGCTACGACTATGGCTACACCTTC. Translation gives CSAPTGGYDYGYTF.

This clonotype has at least ten counts. The CDR3 nucleotides are TGTGCCAGCAGGGGGACAGGGTGGGAGCAGTACTTC. Its protein product is CASRGTGWEQYF. The gene calls are TRBV6-5 and TRBJ2-7; 9 nucleotides align to TRBD1. V dropped 6 bases and J dropped 7; count of bases not matched to a gene: 4. The CDR3 covers 12 residues. Germline loops: CDR1 MNHEY, CDR2 SVGAGI.

This clonotype appeared many times. The rearrangement links TRBV18 to TRBJ2-5; perhaps TRBD2 as D (5 bases). Germline assignment: CDR1 KGHSH and CDR2 LQKENI. The CDR3 runs to 15 residues. The V gene lost 0 bases and the J gene lost 5 bases, with 13 bases spanning the gap. CDR3 DNA: TGTGCCAGCTCACCACCTCTACTAGTCGGGGAGACCCAGTACTTC. It specifies CASSPPLLVGETQYF.

This clonotype came up many times. The V and J genes are TRBV11-2 and TRBJ2-7, with D tentatively TRBD2 (7 bases). Germline V gene lookup returns CDR1 SGHAT and CDR2 FQNNGV. The V end lost 3 bases, the J end lost 3 bases, and 15 bases lay between the germline ends. This CDR3 region has 15 residues. The chain's CDR3 is CASSFSNGGLYEQYF. In nucleotides, the CDR3 is TGTGCCAGCAGCTTTTCGAACGGGGGGCTCTACGAGCAGTACTTC.